The next 28 T cell receptor beta chains were all read from a single sample in a study of shared clonotypes between healthy human individuals. Naive CD8 cells lacked CD45RO and underwent positive selection for CCR7, leaving out terminally differentiated effector memory CD45RA+ cells. Sequencing used immunoSEQ multiplex PCR; TCRdb keeps in-frame clones, though not all of them. The table lists more than 2 million clones, roughly 95% of them singletons. Sequencing input: naive CD8+ T cells from PBMCs. Source of these receptors: a man aged 18 to 30 in good health. Some clones in this sample may be carry-over from other donors' samples.

The chain is built from TRBV5-1 and TRBJ1-2, with 8 bases aligning to TRBD1. V shed 1 base, J shed 7 bases, and the junction held 18 bases outside the gene matches. Per germline, CDR1 SGHRS and CDR2 YFSETQ. This CDR3 comprises 18 residues. Here the CDR3 DNA reads TGCGCCAGCAGCTTGCTCGGTTCGTCAGGGGGCGCGTCAGGTGGCTACACCTTC. Protein product: CASSLLGSSGGASGGYTF.

The chain employs TRBV25-1 and TRBJ2-7; D gene ambiguous. This CDR3 has 15 residues. Germline V gene data show CDR1 as MGHDK and CDR2 as SYGVNS. V lost 2 bases to trimming and J lost 2 bases, with 13 bases between them. CDR3 amino acids: CASSENLPATYEQYF. For the CDR3, the DNA is TGTGCCAGCAGTGAAAACCTCCCAGCCACCTACGAGCAGTACTTC.

Notes on this clone: The sample carries other DNA sequences with the same CDR3. V usage is TRBV7-3 and J usage is TRBJ1-1, with a weak D call TRBD1 (5 bases). From germline, CDR1 is SGHTA and CDR2 FQGTGA. The CDR3 is 13 residues long. V lost 3 bases and J lost 3, with 8 bases in between. Here the CDR3 reads CASSLGQYTEAFF. As DNA, the CDR3 is TGTGCCAGCAGCTTGGGGCAGTACACTGAAGCTTTCTTT.

Details on this clone: Other DNA sequences of this sample code for an identical CDR3. The chain recombines TRBV4-3 with TRBJ1-1; D gene uncertain. Germline-derived CDR1 and CDR2 are LGHNA and YSLEER. V lost 1 base and J 1 base, leaving 7 bases between the germline ends. The CDR3 contains 14 residues. The CDR3 is CASSQGRGNTEAFF. In nucleotides, the CDR3 is TGCGCCAGCAGCCAAGGCCGGGGGAACACTGAAGCTTTCTTT.

Here the CDR3 DNA reads TGCGCCAGCAGCCCACCGGCCGTCGGGAGGGCCGCGAATGAGCAGTTCTTC. Translating gives CASSPPAVGRAANEQFF. This sequence joins TRBV5-1 and TRBJ2-1; 8 bases map to TRBD2. J lost 7 bases, V lost 4 bases, and 16 bases had no gene match. The germline V gene encodes CDR1 SGHRS and CDR2 YFSETQ. The CDR3 has 17 residues.

The chain has TRBV28 and TRBJ2-2, with D perhaps matching TRBD1 (6 bases). Germline V lookup: CDR1 MDHEN, CDR2 SYDVKM. This CDR3 comprises 15 residues. Trimming cost V 4 bases and J 4 bases, with 13 bases left between them. CDR3 sequence (DNA): TGTGCCAGCAGTTCGGAAACAGGGCGCACCGGGGAGCTGTTTTTT. Its translation is CASSSETGRTGELFF.

The chain employs TRBV7-9 and TRBJ2-5; 7 nucleotides match TRBD2. V dropped 2 bases and J dropped 5; count of bases not matched to a gene: 5. This CDR3 has 14 amino acids. Germline assignment: CDR1 SEHNR and CDR2 FQNEAQ (reference sequence). As DNA, the CDR3 is TGTGCCAGCAGCTTAAGGTTCGGGGGGGAGACCCAGTACTTC. It is translated as CASSLRFGGETQYF.

The chain recombines TRBV9 with TRBJ2-1; D is undetermined. The germline CDR1 and CDR2 sequences are SGDLS and YYNGEE. The V and J ends lost 6 bases and 1 base respectively, with 8 bases between them. There are 13 residues in the CDR3. In DNA form, the CDR3 reads TGTGCCAGCACCCCAATTTCCTACAATGAGCAGTTCTTC. This sequence encodes CASTPISYNEQFF.

This rearrangement joins TRBV11-2 to TRBJ2-3; D is perhaps TRBD1 (6 bases). The V end lost 4 bases, the J end lost 4 bases, and 15 bases lay between the germline ends. The CDR3 runs to 15 residues. The germline CDR1 and CDR2 sequences are SGHAT and FQNNGV. The CDR3 nucleotides are TGTGCCAGCAGCTCCCGGGACAAGGCACCAGATACGCAGTATTTT. This codes for CASSSRDKAPDTQYF.

In regard to this clone: Within the sample, other DNA sequences also encode this same CDR3. J is TRBJ2-2 and V is TRBV7-3; D gene unclear. Germline V gives CDR1 SGHTA, CDR2 FQGTGA. The CDR3 covers 12 residues. V lost 0 bases, J lost 8 bases, and 4 bases lay in between. This chain's CDR3 is CASSLTPGELFF. DNA for the CDR3: TGTGCCAGCAGCTTAACCCCGGGGGAGCTGTTTTTT. Complete variable domain (other parts from reference TRBV7-3 and TRBJ2-2): GAGVSQTPSNKVTEKGKYVELRCDPISGHTALYWYRQSLGQGPEFLIYFQGTGAADDSGLPNDRFFAVRPEGSVSTLKIQRTERGDSAVYLCASSLTPGELFFGEGSRLTVL.

This clone came up once. The gene calls are TRBV27 and TRBJ1-2; 7 bases match TRBD1. Germline V gene lookup returns CDR1 MNHEY and CDR2 SMNVEV (reference sequence). After removal of 2 bases from V and 7 bases from J, the junction contained 13 bases not matched to a gene. The length of the CDR3 is 16 residues. This CDR3 reads CASSLIGATGTIGYTF. The CDR3 bases are TGTGCCAGCAGTTTAATTGGGGCGACAGGGACTATTGGCTACACCTTC.

The chain employs TRBV28 and TRBJ2-7, with 7 bases lining up with TRBD1. The CDR3 runs to 16 residues. In germline, CDR1 is MDHEN, CDR2 SYDVKM. V trimming: 6 bases; J trimming: 8 bases; junction bases outside the gene matches: 19. The CDR3 protein is CASRGITGAGSMKQYF. CDR3 DNA: TGTGCCAGCAGGGGGATTACAGGGGCAGGTTCGATGAAGCAGTACTTC. The whole variable domain, remainder taken from reference TRBV28 and TRBJ2-7, is DVKVTQSSRYLVKRTGEKVFLECVQDMDHENMFWYRQDPGLGLRLIYFSYDVKMKEKGDIPEGYSVSREKKERFSLILESASTNQTSMYLCASRGITGAGSMKQYFGPGTRLTVT.

The CDR3 region is CASGPGGPGNEQFF. In DNA form, the CDR3 reads TGTGCCAGCGGGCCCGGGGGGCCGGGAAATGAGCAGTTCTTC. This rearrangement joins TRBV6-4 to TRBJ2-1; TRBD2 is a possible D gene (7 bases). Trimming shortened V by 8 bases and J by 7 bases, and 18 bases separated the two germline ends. The germline gives CDR1 MRHNA, CDR2 SNTAGT. The length of the CDR3 is 14 residues.

This chain connects TRBV27 to TRBJ1-1; D remains ambiguous. Trimming stripped 3 bases from V and 0 bases from J, with 17 bases between. The CDR3 loop spans 17 amino acids. CDR1 is MNHEY, CDR2 SMNVEV, per germline (reference sequence). For the CDR3, the DNA is TGTGCCAGCAGTTTTGTTGGTAGACTACATATGAACACTGAAGCTTTCTTT. Amino acid sequence: CASSFVGRLHMNTEAFF.

This clone was observed a handful of times. The chain links TRBV6-6 to TRBJ1-1; no reliable D call. The CDR3 is 12 residues long. The germline V gene has CDR1 MNHNY and CDR2 SVGAGI (reference sequence). Trimming stripped 6 bases from V and 0 bases from J, with 5 bases between. The CDR3 bases are TGTGCCAGCAGCGTACTGAACACTGAAGCTTTCTTT. Its translation: CASSVLNTEAFF.

The chain joins TRBV27 to TRBJ2-1; the D call may be TRBD1 or TRBD2 (5 bases each). V lost 3 bases and J 9 bases, leaving 9 bases between the germline ends. This CDR3 has 12 residues. Germline CDR1 reads MNHEY; CDR2 reads SMNVEV (reference sequence). CDR3 region: CASSLGVSEQFF. The CDR3 DNA reads as TGTGCCAGCAGTTTGGGGGTCTCTGAGCAGTTCTTC.

The gene calls are TRBV5-1 and TRBJ2-5; 12 bases align to TRBD2. After removal of 0 bases from V and 0 bases from J, the junction contained 9 bases not matched to a gene. The CDR3 is made up of 19 amino acids. Per the germline V gene, CDR1 is SGHRS and CDR2 is YFSETQ. The CDR3 reads CASSLGFTSGRINQETQYF. The CDR3 DNA is TGCGCCAGCAGCTTGGGGTTTACTAGCGGGAGGATTAACCAAGAGACCCAGTACTTC.

The V and J genes are TRBV19 and TRBJ2-3, with D perhaps matching TRBD2 (5 bases). Germline V gene lookup returns CDR1 LNHDA and CDR2 SQIVND (reference sequence). The CDR3 is 14 residues long. V was shortened by 3 bases and J by 4 bases, with 11 bases between the two germline ends. This CDR3 reads CASSITRWPDTQYF. In DNA, the CDR3 is TGTGCCAGTAGTATCACTAGGTGGCCAGATACGCAGTATTTT.

This clone was counted once. In DNA form, the CDR3 reads TGCGCCAGCAGCCGTTTACTAGCGGGCCTCCAAGAGACCCAGTACTTC. This encodes CASSRLLAGLQETQYF. V usage is TRBV5-1 and J usage is TRBJ2-5; 9 bases line up with TRBD2. Germline CDR1 SGHRS, CDR2 YFSETQ. After removal of 4 bases from V and 1 base from J, the junction contained 8 bases not matched to a gene. This CDR3 contains 16 residues.

This clone was observed once. This chain joins TRBV11-2 and TRBJ2-2, with 7 bases identical to TRBD1. V lost 5 bases and J lost 3; bases outside the gene matches: 15. This CDR3 comprises 18 residues. Per germline, CDR1 SGHAT and CDR2 FQNNGV. CDR3 sequence: CASSGGQPGKKDTGELFF. CDR3 sequence (DNA): TGTGCCAGCAGCGGGGGACAGCCCGGTAAAAAGGACACCGGGGAGCTGTTTTTT.

A word on this clone: Within the sample, other DNA sequences also encode this same CDR3. The V call is TRBV6-1, the J call TRBJ1-2, with unresolved D. Trimming removed 2 bases from V and 1 base from J, with 5 bases in between. The CDR3 extends over 13 amino acids. Germline CDR1 and CDR2: MNHNS and SASEGT. CDR3 nucleotide sequence: TGTGCCAGCAGTGAACGGGGTAACTATGGCTACACCTTC. Translation gives CASSERGNYGYTF.

The DNA for the CDR3 is TGTGCCAGCAGCCCGCGGACCGGCGGTGAGCAGTTCTTC. Amino acids: CASSPRTGGEQFF. The chain has TRBV9 and TRBJ2-1; D unresolved. Germline lookup yields CDR1 SGDLS and CDR2 YYNGEE. V lost 4 bases and J 9 bases, leaving 14 bases between the germline ends. This CDR3 comprises 13 residues.

The chain joins TRBV7-9 to TRBJ2-7, with D tentatively TRBD1 or TRBD2 (5 bases each). Germline-derived CDR1 and CDR2 are SEHNR and FQNEAQ (reference sequence). Trimming left V 1 base short and J 5 bases short, with 15 bases between. The CDR3 runs 15 residues. CDR3 bases: TGTGCCAGCAGCTTAGGTGAGGGGACGCGAAACGAGCAGTACTTC. This codes for CASSLGEGTRNEQYF.

The chain recombines TRBV6-6 with TRBJ1-4; unclear D gene. The length of the CDR3 is 12 residues. Trimming took 0 bases from V and 14 from J, leaving 10 bases between them. Per germline, CDR1 MNHNY and CDR2 SVGAGI (reference sequence). In DNA, the CDR3 is TGTGCCAGCAGTTACTCGGGAGGGCAGCTGTTTTTT. It translates to CASSYSGGQLFF.

The chain is built from TRBV16 and TRBJ1-2, with D tentatively TRBD1 (5 bases). Trimming removed 2 bases at V and 7 bases at J, with 5 bases between. Germline loops: CDR1 KGHSY, CDR2 FQNENV. This CDR3 has 11 amino acids. The CDR3 is CASSQGAGYTF. CDR3 DNA: TGTGCCAGCAGCCAAGGGGCTGGCTACACCTTC.

This clone turned up a few times. V usage is TRBV5-6 and J usage is TRBJ1-1; D call uncertain. The CDR3 has 10 residues. The germline V gene encodes CDR1 SGHDT and CDR2 YYEEEE. CDR3 region: CSSGRGEAFF. The CDR3 coding sequence is TGTTCTTCCGGGCGCGGTGAAGCTTTCTTT. The full variable domain, rest sourced from reference TRBV5-6 and TRBJ1-1, is DAGVTQSPTHLIKTRGQQVTLRCSPKSGHDTVSWYQQALGQGPQFIFQYYEEEERQRGNFPDRFSGHQFPNYSSELNVNALLLGDSALYLCSSGRGEAFFGQGTRLTVV.

The chain uses TRBV9 and TRBJ2-1; the match to TRBD2 covers 9 bases. Trimming took 0 bases from V and 6 from J; bases not matched to a gene: 7. The CDR3 consists of 16 residues. Germline-derived CDR1 and CDR2 are SGDLS and YYNGEE. The CDR3, as DNA: TGTGCCAGCAGCGTAGTTGGTAGCGGGAGTGGCAATGAGCAGTTCTTC. Its protein is CASSVVGSGSGNEQFF.

CDR3 sequence: CASRTGIAYNEQFF. In DNA form, the CDR3 reads TGTGCCAGCAGAACAGGGATCGCCTACAATGAGCAGTTCTTC. The V call is TRBV27, the J call TRBJ2-1, with D possibly being TRBD1 (6 bases). V was trimmed by 6 bases and J by 2 bases, leaving 11 bases between them. This CDR3 is built from 14 residues. Germline V gives CDR1 MNHEY, CDR2 SMNVEV (reference sequence).